This record covers a single TCR beta chain. The target antigen is unknown. The record originates from a study of shared clonotypes between healthy human individuals. For the study at large: Those who served as donors were a couple of women and three men between the ages of 18 and 49.

The assay was immunoSEQ multiplex PCR, and TCRdb's table has in-frame clones only and misses some. This table has about 610,000 clones, about 97% appearing once. Broader study findings: It was the non-shared clonotypes that had lower generation probabilities than clonotypes shared by all four donors. The researchers took only blood, and tissue repertoires probably look different.

The V end lost 2 bases, the J end lost 5 bases, and 10 bases lay between the germline ends. CDR1 is SGHRS, CDR2 YFSETQ, per germline. The CDR3 extends over 13 amino acids. The chain has TRBV5-1 and TRBJ2-5; no firm D call. The clonotype originates from a woman aged 30 to 39 in good health. Sequencing was performed on naive CD4+ T cells sorted from blood. The subset is: CD45RA+ positively selected. This chain's CDR3 is CASSLNFGETQYF. CDR3 DNA sequence: TGCGCCAGCAGCTTAAACTTCGGGGAGACCCAGTACTTC.